This paragraph reports one T cell receptor beta chain. This CDR3 has 13 residues. The V and J ends lost 1 base and 4 bases respectively, with 8 bases between them. The V gene's germline CDR1 is LGHNA and CDR2 YSLEER. The sample belongs to a study of blood T cell repertoires in COVID-19. Overall study context: COVID-19 samples from acute and convalescent phases originated in the United States, Italy and Spain. T cells, B-cell-depleted T cells, or PBMCs provided the cDNA or gDNA that served as material.

Per the authors' pipeline: Amplification with reference gene primers provided the estimates of nucleated cell counts. Data came from immunoSEQ multiplex PCR; TCRdb stores just in-frame clones and leaves some out. V, J and clone size were drawn from that table, and D and trimming were deduced from the DNA. Of 140,000 to 150,000 clones in the sample, 80% to 90% were seen once. Sequenced sample: peripheral blood. The source is a human donor in a cohort sampled during active COVID-19. The rearrangement links TRBV4-3 to TRBJ2-7; D gene ambiguous. Here the CDR3 reads CASSQGPGYEQYF. Here the CDR3 DNA reads TGCGCCAGCAGCCAAGGTCCGGGTTACGAGCAGTACTTC.